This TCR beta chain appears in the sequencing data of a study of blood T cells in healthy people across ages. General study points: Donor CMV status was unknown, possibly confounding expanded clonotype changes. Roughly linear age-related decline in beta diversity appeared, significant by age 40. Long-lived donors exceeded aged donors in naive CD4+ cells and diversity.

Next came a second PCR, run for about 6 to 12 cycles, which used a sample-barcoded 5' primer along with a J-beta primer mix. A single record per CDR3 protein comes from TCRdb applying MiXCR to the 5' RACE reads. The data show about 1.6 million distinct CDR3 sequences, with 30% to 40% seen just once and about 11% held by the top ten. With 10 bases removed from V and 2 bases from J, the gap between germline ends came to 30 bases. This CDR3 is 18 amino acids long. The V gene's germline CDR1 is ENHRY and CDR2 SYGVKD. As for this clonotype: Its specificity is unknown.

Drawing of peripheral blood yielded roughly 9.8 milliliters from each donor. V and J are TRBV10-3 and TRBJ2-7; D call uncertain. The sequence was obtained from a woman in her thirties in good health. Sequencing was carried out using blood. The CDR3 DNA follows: TGTGCCAGCAGGCCGACCATAGGAACCTCCGTGGAAACCTACGAGCAGTACTTC. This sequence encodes CASRPTIGTSVETYEQYF.